The 23 T cell receptor beta chains reported below all come from one sample, sequenced in a study of post-analysis software for immune sequencing data. These TCRs' antigens remain unknown. Study outcomes and limitations: TRBV5-6, TRBV5-1 and TRBV20-1 were among four or five TRBV segments more frequent in patients than controls.

Built from TCR beta cDNA, the libraries had unique molecular identifiers in them. One entry per CDR3 protein results from TCRdb running MiXCR on the PCR reads. The sample contains around 500,000 distinct CDR3 sequences, 30% to 40% of which appear only once. The specimen sequenced was blood. These receptors were taken from a girl under 18 with multiple sclerosis.

The chain is built from TRBV4-1 and TRBJ2-2; 9 bases are shared with TRBD2. The CDR3 is 19 residues long. The trim removed 0 bases at V and 1 base at J, leaving 9 bases unmatched. Germline V gene lookup returns CDR1 MGHRA and CDR2 YSYEKL. The CDR3 sequence is CASSQDGLAGRGNTGELFF. The CDR3 DNA reads as TGCGCCAGCAGCCAAGATGGGCTAGCGGGGCGGGGGAACACCGGGGAGCTGTTTTTT.

This clonotype was observed a few times. One end of the junction varies from germline; a read error may be responsible. This chain's CDR3 is CASSQDSSPGELFF. CDR3 nucleotide sequence: TGTGCTAGCAGCCAGGACAGTTCTCCCGGGGAGCTGTTTTTT. This chain uses TRBV7-7 with TRBJ2-2; weak D call: TRBD1 (6 bases). Germline V gene data show CDR1 as SSHAT and CDR2 as FNYEAQ (reference sequence). This CDR3 contains 14 residues.

The chain combines TRBV27 with TRBJ2-7; D possibly corresponds to TRBD1 (6 bases). Trimming removed 10 bases at V and 5 bases at J, with 15 bases between. Germline values: CDR1 MNHEY, CDR2 SMNVEV (reference sequence). The CDR3 is made up of 12 amino acids. The CDR3 region is CATSPQGDEQYF. The CDR3 coding sequence is TGTGCCACCTCACCACAGGGTGACGAGCAGTACTTC.

This chain connects TRBV15 to TRBJ1-4; 8 positions agree with TRBD1. The CDR3 runs 16 residues. Germline V CDR1 and CDR2: LNHNV, YYDKDF (reference sequence). The trim removed 1 base at V and 1 base at J, leaving 2 bases unmatched. The CDR3, as DNA: TGTGCCACCAGCAGAGGAACAGGGGGAACTAATGAAAAACTGTTTTTT. Protein sequence: CATSRGTGGTNEKLFF.

This chain joins TRBV20-1 and TRBJ2-5, with 11 positions matching TRBD1. The CDR3 length is 15 residues. Germline V gene sequence: CDR1 DFQATT, CDR2 SNEGSKA (reference sequence). J gave up 1 base and V 5 bases, and 6 bases lay outside the gene matches. The CDR3 DNA sequence: TGCAGTGCTTGGTTTGGGACAGGGGGCCAAGAGACCCAGTACTTC. It translates to CSAWFGTGGQETQYF.

The chain employs TRBV3-1 and TRBJ2-3; D perhaps matches TRBD2 (5 bases). Germline CDR1 and CDR2: LGHDT and YNNKEL (reference sequence). Trimming took off 0 bases at V and 3 bases at J, with 13 bases between the two ends. CDR3 length: 16 amino acids. The CDR3 sequence: CASSQEKGVGTDTQYF. DNA for the CDR3: TGTGCCAGCAGCCAAGAGAAGGGAGTAGGGACAGATACGCAGTATTTT.

This clonotype was observed a handful of times. This chain uses TRBV3-1 with TRBJ1-1, with D hard to call. V was clipped by 1 base and J by 7 bases, with 10 bases between them. This CDR3 comprises 13 residues. CDR1 is LGHDT, CDR2 YNNKEL, per germline (reference sequence). This chain's CDR3 is CASSQGPEGEAFF. Written as DNA, the CDR3 is TGTGCCAGCAGCCAAGGCCCCGAGGGTGAAGCTTTCTTT.

A remark on this clonotype: The germline gene is not matched at one end of the junction; a read error may be the cause. This rearrangement joins TRBV18 to TRBJ1-5; D call uncertain. Per the germline V gene, CDR1 is KGHSH and CDR2 is LQKENI. The CDR3 spans 13 residues. CDR3 region: CASSGQPNRPQHF. DNA for the CDR3: TGTGCCAGCTCAGGGCAGCCCAATCGGCCCCAGCATTTT.

This clonotype was recorded many times. The rearrangement uses TRBV10-2 and TRBJ2-3; no clear D. V was clipped by 4 bases and J by 0 bases, with 8 bases between them. Germline-derived CDR1 and CDR2 are WSHSY and SAAADI. The CDR3 sequence is 14 residues long. The CDR3 region is CASSGVVSTDTQYF. In DNA form, the CDR3 reads TGCGCCAGCAGTGGAGTTGTGAGCACAGATACGCAGTATTTT.

This clonotype was observed once. The rearrangement links TRBV11-3 to TRBJ2-2; D uncertain. The CDR3 is 13 residues long. Trimming left V 3 bases short and J 5 bases short, with 7 bases between. The germline V gene encodes CDR1 SGHNT and CDR2 YENEEA. CDR3 sequence (DNA): TGTGCCAGCAGCTTTAGGATTACCGGGGAGCTGTTTTTT. The encoded protein is CASSFRITGELFF. The full variable domain, its missing parts supplied by reference TRBV11-3 and TRBJ2-2, is EAGVVQSPRYKIIEKKQPVAFWCNPISGHNTLYWYLQNLGQGPELLIRYENEEAVDDSQLPKDRFSAERLKGVDSTLKIQPAELGDSAVYLCASSFRITGELFFGEGSRLTVL.

This clonotype was found a few times. V and J are TRBV3-1 and TRBJ2-1, with D unresolved. With 0 bases removed from V and 8 bases from J, the gap between germline ends came to 5 bases. The CDR3 consists of 12 residues. Germline V CDR1 and CDR2: LGHDT, YNNKEL (reference sequence). CDR3 nucleotides: TGTGCCAGCAGCCAAGATTCCCATGAGCAGTTCTTC. Translating it yields CASSQDSHEQFF.

The J gene is TRBJ2-5, the V gene TRBV20-1, with 9 bases matching TRBD2. The CDR3 consists of 14 residues. The germline CDR1 and CDR2 sequences are DFQATT and SNEGSKA (reference sequence). The V and J ends lost 0 bases and 8 bases, in that order; junction bases with no gene match: 7. The CDR3 is CSARDQRGERTQYF. CDR3 nucleotide sequence: TGCAGTGCTAGAGATCAGCGGGGGGAACGTACCCAGTACTTC.

This clonotype was seen only a few times. V gene TRBV5-1 combines with J gene TRBJ2-1; tentative D call: TRBD1 (6 bases). V was clipped by 5 bases and J by 8 bases, with 11 bases between them. The CDR3 covers 12 residues. Germline V CDR1 and CDR2: SGHRS, YFSETQ. The CDR3 loop reads CASSTGFDEQFF. DNA for the CDR3: TGCGCCAGCAGTACAGGGTTCGATGAGCAGTTCTTC. Based on the CDR3 plus reference TRBV5-1 and TRBJ2-1, the full variable domain is KAGVTQTPRYLIKTRGQQVTLSCSPISGHRSVSWYQQTPGQGLQFLFEYFSETQRNKGNFPGRFSGRQFSNSRSEMNVSTLELGDSALYLCASSTGFDEQFFGPGTRLTVL.

Details on this clonotype: The CDR3 does not close with the conserved phenylalanine or tryptophan, likely indicating a read error. CDR3: CASSIDRGPYEQYC. Here the CDR3 DNA reads TGTGCCAGCAGTATAGACAGGGGTCCCTACGAACAGTACTGC. J is TRBJ2-7 and V is TRBV6-5; 8 positions agree with TRBD1. Germline V gene data show CDR1 as MNHEY and CDR2 as SVGAGI. This CDR3 comprises 14 residues.

The gene calls are TRBV4-1 and TRBJ2-3; TRBD2 matches 13 bases. After removal of 4 bases from V and 2 bases from J, the junction contained 6 bases not matched to a gene. This CDR3 has 17 amino acids. Germline loops: CDR1 MGHRA, CDR2 YSYEKL. CDR3 nucleotides: TGCGCCAGCAGCCCTAAGGGACTAGCGGGACCCACAGATACGCAGTATTTT. Its translation: CASSPKGLAGPTDTQYF.

The chain is built from TRBV5-1 and TRBJ1-2; D is undetermined. Trimming stripped 4 bases from V and 4 bases from J, with 14 bases between. The germline V gene has CDR1 SGHRS and CDR2 YFSETQ. The CDR3 is made up of 14 amino acids. The CDR3 loop is CASSPTPTGYGYTF. The CDR3 DNA reads as TGCGCCAGCAGCCCTACGCCGACGGGCTATGGCTACACCTTC.

The sample holds a few counts of this clonotype. The gene calls are TRBV29-1 and TRBJ2-7, with D unclear. Germline CDR1 is SQVTM and CDR2 is ANQGSEA. Trimming shortened V by 2 bases and J by 1 base, and 3 bases separated the two germline ends. CDR3 size: 11 residues. The CDR3 bases are TGCAGCGTTGAACAGTCCTACGAGCAGTACTTC. Its translation: CSVEQSYEQYF.

This clonotype was observed a few times. This chain connects TRBV6-1 to TRBJ1-4; TRBD1 might be the D (5 bases). The CDR3 length is 16 residues. Germline V lookup: CDR1 MNHNS, CDR2 SASEGT. V was clipped by 4 bases and J by 7 bases, with 19 bases between them. CDR3 in amino acids: CASSAYPGGLGEKLFF. In nucleotides, the CDR3 is TGTGCCAGCAGTGCTTACCCGGGGGGATTAGGTGAAAAACTGTTTTTT.

DNA of the CDR3: TGTGCCACCAGCAGAGATCGCCTATCGAGTGGCTACACCTTC. Its protein is CATSRDRLSSGYTF. The chain joins TRBV15 to TRBJ1-2; D remains ambiguous. The CDR3 contains 14 residues. CDR1 is LNHNV, CDR2 YYDKDF, per germline (reference sequence). The V end lost 0 bases, the J end lost 7 bases, and 12 bases lay between the germline ends.

This clonotype occurred a few times. The rearrangement uses TRBV12-3 or TRBV12-4 and TRBJ2-7; TRBD2 matches 11 bases. This CDR3 contains 15 residues. J was trimmed by 7 bases and V by 5 bases; bases with no gene match: 10. CDR3 in DNA: TGTGCCAGCAGTCAGACTAGCGGGGCCACGGGGGAGCAGTACTTC. Amino acid sequence: CASSQTSGATGEQYF.

This clonotype has a handful of counts. This chain joins TRBV29-1 and TRBJ1-6; TRBD1 agrees at 7 bases. After removal of 6 bases from V and 5 bases from J, the junction contained 7 bases not matched to a gene. The length of the CDR3 is 14 residues. Germline CDR1 SQVTM, CDR2 ANQGSEA. The CDR3 loop is CSVTTGTDNSPLHF. In DNA, the CDR3 is TGCAGCGTCACTACCGGGACAGATAATTCACCCCTCCACTTT.

CDR3 region: CASSLKDPGNNSPLHF. As DNA, the CDR3 is TGTGCCAGCAGCCTCAAGGACCCCGGGAATAATTCACCCCTCCACTTT. The chain has TRBV7-6 and TRBJ1-6; no clear D. CDR1 and CDR2 from the germline V gene are SGHVS and FNYEAQ. V dropped 5 bases and J dropped 5 bases, with 16 bases sitting between them. The CDR3 extends over 16 amino acids.

Worth noting for this clonotype: This may arise from a read error, as a much more abundant clone is one base away. The chain carries TRBV5-1 and TRBJ2-3, with a possible D match to TRBD1 (6 bases). The CDR3 extends over 14 amino acids. CDR1 and CDR2 from the germline V gene are SGHRS and YFSETQ. Trimming pared 2 bases from V and 0 bases from J, leaving 7 bases between. DNA for the CDR3: TGCGCCAGCAGCTTCACAGGGAGCACAGATACGCAGTATTTT. Translated, it gives CASSFTGSTDTQYF.